This entry is about one T cell receptor beta chain. The antigen remains undetermined. Peptide-pool stimulation followed by sequencing identified expanded antigen-specific CD4+ clonotypes in the ViraFEST assay. Investigators separated out CD4+ T cells once 9 to 11 days of culture had passed. It was two doses of either the BNT162b2 or mRNA-1273 vaccine that participants received. Vaccinated recipients, who were negative for nucleocapsid antibodies, had no history of SARS-CoV-2 infection. CDR3 length: 12 amino acids. The V end was cut by 2 bases, the J end by 6 bases, with 5 bases between. Per germline, CDR1 MNHEY and CDR2 SVGEGT. The data are from a study of vaccination effects on CD4 cells after COVID-19. The protocol was immunoSEQ multiplex PCR, while the TCRdb copy is restricted to in-frame clones and leaves out a portion. Of approximately 23,000 clones detected, roughly 70% appear once; the ten largest clones hold roughly 8%.

This receptor was obtained from a human donor who received a COVID-19 vaccine. The sequences come from CD4+ T cells from PBMCs cultured with SARS-CoV-2 spike peptides, collected after COVID-19 vaccination. The chain uses TRBV6-2 or TRBV6-3 and TRBJ2-1; D gene ambiguous. The CDR3, as DNA: TGTGCCAGCAGTTACCGTAGCAATGAGCAGTTCTTC. It codes for CASSYRSNEQFF.